This T cell receptor (beta chain) is drawn from a study of CD8 T cells in Susac syndrome. J lost 6 bases, V lost 1 base, and 2 bases had no gene match. Germline V lookup: CDR1 MNHEY, CDR2 SVGEGT. The CDR3 consists of 13 residues. CD8+ and CD4+ T cells from blood underwent TCR beta sequencing, which was carried out in a high-throughput format. Negative isolation yielded CD4+ and CD8+ T cells, and FACS enriched TEMRA cells. This clonotype came up once. RNA in amounts of roughly 0.5 to 1 ug was reverse transcribed with random hexamers. The CDR3 of TCR beta was amplified by immunoSEQ multiplex PCR across 54 Vbeta and 13 Jbeta. MiXCR was run by TCRdb on the immunoSEQ multiplex PCR reads, yielding one entry per CDR3 protein. The top ten hold roughly 0.08% of the sample, which has approximately 170,000 distinct CDR3 sequences, roughly nine tenths seen once.

The origin of this receptor is a human donor in good health. Sequencing was done on a sample of CD4+ T cells from PBMCs. The rearrangement links TRBV6-2 or TRBV6-3 to TRBJ2-7; the match to TRBD1 covers 8 bases. The DNA of the CDR3 is TGTGCCAGCAGTTACTGGGGGACAGGCGAGCAGTACTTC. This encodes CASSYWGTGEQYF.